This TCR beta chain was documented in a study of cytomegalovirus exposure and HLA in healthy donors. At the level of the study: There were 65 million to 85 million unique TCRs (from HLA-typed donors) in an early data release. Clustering assigned around 77% of the approximately 400 genotyped donors to the Caucasian-associated ancestry cluster.

PCR was performed using 60 Vbeta and 13 Jbeta primers. The protocol was immunoSEQ multiplex PCR, while the TCRdb copy is restricted to in-frame clones and leaves out a portion. The profile shows 200,000 or so clones, around 86% of them singletons. CDR3 length: 14 residues. Trimming removed 2 bases at V and 9 bases at J, with 11 bases between. Germline V gene data show CDR1 as SGHTA and CDR2 as FQGNSA. The chain uses TRBV7-2 and TRBJ1-6, with D tentatively TRBD1 (6 bases). Sequenced material: PBMCs. The TCR originated in a man aged 40-49 years in good health and CMV-seropositive. The CDR3 nucleotides read TGTGCCAGCAGCTTATCAAAGGGGGTTTCACCCCTCCACTTT. Translation: CASSLSKGVSPLHF.